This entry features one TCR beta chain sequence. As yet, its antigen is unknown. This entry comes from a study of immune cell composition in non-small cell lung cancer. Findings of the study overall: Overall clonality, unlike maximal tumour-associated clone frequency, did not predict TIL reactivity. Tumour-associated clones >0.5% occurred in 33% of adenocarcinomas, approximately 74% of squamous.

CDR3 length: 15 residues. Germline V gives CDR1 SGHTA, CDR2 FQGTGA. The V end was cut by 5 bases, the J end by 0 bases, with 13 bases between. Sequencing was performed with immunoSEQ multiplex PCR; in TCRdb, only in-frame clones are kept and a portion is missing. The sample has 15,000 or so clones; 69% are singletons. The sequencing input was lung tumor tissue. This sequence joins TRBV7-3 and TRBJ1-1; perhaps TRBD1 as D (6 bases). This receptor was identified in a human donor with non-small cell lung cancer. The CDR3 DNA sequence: TGTGCCAGCAGCACGGACAGCTACATGAACACTGAAGCTTTCTTT. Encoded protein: CASSTDSYMNTEAFF.